This is a list of T cell receptor beta chains from one sample in a study of cytomegalovirus exposure and HLA in healthy donors. Generated by immunoSEQ multiplex PCR, the TCRdb table keeps only in-frame clones and is missing some. The sample lists some 190,000 clones, roughly 80% occurring once. Sequenced input: PBMCs. The receptors were gathered from a middle-aged man in good health and CMV-seronegative. The CDR3 runs from the conserved cysteine through the conserved F or W. Each record gives: clone size, V gene, D gene, J gene, CDR3 protein, CDR3 DNA. The D gene is left open where the match is weak. Not every row has a clone size; where given, it reads once, few, many or a size class.

>-|TRBV27|TRBD1|TRBJ1-2
CASRGLGTAVHGYTF
TGTGCCAGCAGGGGGCTGGGGACAGCCGTGCATGGCTACACCTTC
>-|TRBV5-4|TRBD2|TRBJ2-7
CASSQAGLEQYF
TGTGCCAGCAGTCAAGCGGGGCTCGAGCAGTACTTC
>-|TRBV4-1|TRBD2|TRBJ2-4
CASSQGALLAGDSNIQYF
TGCGCCAGCAGCCAAGGGGCCCTACTAGCGGGGGACTCAAACATTCAGTACTTC
>few|TRBV2|-|TRBJ2-3
CASSDRARVSDTQYF
TGTGCCAGCAGTGACAGGGCCAGGGTCTCAGATACGCAGTATTTT
>-|TRBV10-3|-|TRBJ2-7
CAYGRTTAEQYF
TGTGCTTATGGCCGGACAACAGCCGAGCAGTACTTC
>once|TRBV19|TRBD1|TRBJ2-3
CATGSDRALRADTQYF
TGTGCCACTGGATCGGACAGGGCCCTTCGGGCAGATACGCAGTATTTT
>-|TRBV5-6|TRBD1|TRBJ1-4
CASSGVGQQNEKLFF
TGTGCCAGCTCAGGTGTGGGACAGCAAAATGAAAAACTGTTTTTT
>-|TRBV7-9|TRBD1|TRBJ2-7
CASSLGQGFYEQYF
TGTGCCAGCAGCCTGGGACAGGGGTTTTACGAGCAGTACTTC
>few|TRBV2|-|TRBJ2-1
CASSERQGQVNEQFF
TGTGCCAGCAGTGAAAGGCAGGGGCAGGTCAATGAGCAGTTCTTC
>-|TRBV5-1|-|TRBJ1-2
CASSPPDKPFYGYTF
TGCGCCAGCAGCCCCCCCGACAAACCCTTCTATGGCTACACCTTC